The clone carrying this T cell receptor beta chain was seen only once. The antigen remains undetermined. CDR3 size: 15 residues. V lost 7 bases, J lost 2 bases, and 17 bases lay in between. The germline gives CDR1 MDHEN, CDR2 SYDVKM. Described time point: cycle 4 day 1 (C4D1), after around six weeks of nivolumab. No patient escaped relapse after autologous stem cell transplantation, and brentuximab vedotin exposure varied. This record comes from a study of PD-1 blockade in classical Hodgkin lymphoma. Sequencing used immunoSEQ multiplex PCR; TCRdb keeps in-frame clones, though not all of them. Of 20,000 to 25,000 clones listed, 72% were seen once; the top ten hold roughly 30%. Broader study findings: Underlying causes for the observed repertoire differences were not defined, possibly disease activity or prior therapy.

This clonotype originated in a human donor with classical Hodgkin lymphoma. The chain carries TRBV28 and TRBJ2-5, with D possibly called TRBD1 or TRBD2 (7 bases each). The starting material was peripheral blood mononuclear cells (PBMCs), obtained before the fourth cycle of nivolumab. The CDR3 coding sequence is TGTGCCAGCACTTCAGGGGGGGATGAGCAAGAGACCCAGTACTTC. This codes for CASTSGGDEQETQYF.